One sample yielded the 30 T cell receptor beta chains listed below, sequenced in a study of blood T cell repertoires in COVID-19 (dated by TCRdb to about 2020). The library relied on the immunoSEQ multiplex PCR assay. Here the immuneACCESS table is served through TCRdb, limited to in-frame sequences with V and J called. Missing clones are a known gap in these copies; in checked studies unresolved V genes cover under half, and the rest lacks a known reason. The sample data list fewer than 100,000 clones, and 75% to 85% of these were observed just once. The ten top clones hold about 9.3% of the sample. Specimen: peripheral blood. These receptors came from a woman aged 70-85 years with acute or convalescent COVID-19.

The rearrangement uses TRBV6-1 and TRBJ2-3; 7 nucleotides align to TRBD1. Germline V gene sequence: CDR1 MNHNS, CDR2 SASEGT. Trimming at V came to 2 bases and at J to 4 bases, leaving 3 bases not matched to a gene. The CDR3 covers 14 residues. The CDR3, as DNA: TGTGCCAGCAGTGAATTGCAGGGGGCAGATACGCAGTATTTT. This encodes CASSELQGADTQYF.

This sequence joins TRBV5-1 and TRBJ2-7; D gene unclear. This CDR3 is built from 14 residues. V lost 7 bases and J 0 bases, leaving 14 bases between the germline ends. In germline, CDR1 is SGHRS, CDR2 YFSETQ. This CDR3 is CASHGSVGSYEQYF. The CDR3 bases are TGCGCCAGCCACGGGTCGGTAGGCTCCTACGAGCAGTACTTC.

The chain carries TRBV3-1 (or the pseudogene TRBV3-2) and TRBJ2-5; 11 bases match TRBD1. CDR1 and CDR2 (germline): LGHDT, YNNKEL (reference sequence). V shed 1 base and J 4 bases; nucleotides not matched to a gene: 2. This CDR3 comprises 15 residues. The CDR3 spells CASSQGTGGLETQYF. The CDR3, as DNA: TGTGCCAGCAGCCAAGGGACAGGGGGCCTAGAGACCCAGTACTTC.

This clone has more than one count but fewer than ten. The chain has TRBV20-1 and TRBJ2-1, with 13 bases that match TRBD2. J lost 6 bases, V lost 5 bases, and 16 bases had no gene match. The CDR3 length is 18 residues. Germline V CDR1 and CDR2: DFQATT, SNEGSKA (reference sequence). The chain's CDR3 is CSACDFRATSGGANEQFF. The CDR3, as DNA: TGCAGTGCTTGTGATTTTAGGGCAACTAGCGGGGGGGCCAATGAGCAGTTCTTC.

The V call is TRBV5-1, the J call TRBJ1-2, with D possibly being TRBD1 (5 bases). CDR3 size: 14 residues. V dropped 0 bases and J dropped 3 bases, with 9 bases sitting between them. Germline assignment: CDR1 SGHRS and CDR2 YFSETQ. The CDR3 region has the DNA TGCGCCAGCAGCTTGGGACAGCTTGACTATGGCTACACCTTC. Its translation: CASSLGQLDYGYTF.

This chain connects TRBV7-9 to TRBJ1-1; 12 bases line up with TRBD1. Trimming took 4 bases from V and 7 from J; bases not matched to a gene: 10. This CDR3 has 16 residues. CDR1 and CDR2 from the germline V gene are SEHNR and FQNEAQ (reference sequence). CDR3 residues: CASSSPGTGGGGEAFF. CDR3 DNA: TGTGCCAGCAGCTCCCCCGGGACAGGGGGCGGTGGTGAAGCTTTCTTT.

The genes are TRBV6-2 or TRBV6-3 and TRBJ2-7; D not resolved. Germline CDR1 and CDR2: MNHEY and SVGEGT. The CDR3 consists of 14 residues. V lost 5 bases to trimming and J lost 2 bases, with 13 bases between them. CDR3 loop: CASSRGPGPYEQYF. In DNA, the CDR3 is TGTGCCAGCAGTAGAGGCCCGGGTCCCTACGAGCAGTACTTC.

The gene calls are TRBV7-9 and TRBJ2-3; 8 bases map to TRBD1. V lost 5 bases to trimming and J lost 2 bases; unmatched junction nucleotides: 6. CDR1 is SEHNR, CDR2 FQNEAQ, per germline (reference sequence). This CDR3 region has 15 residues. Here the CDR3 reads CASSQTGQATDTQYF. CDR3 in DNA: TGTGCCAGCAGCCAGACGGGACAGGCCACAGATACGCAGTATTTT. The entire variable domain, with the rest obtained from reference TRBV7-9 and TRBJ2-3, is as follows: DTGVSQNPRHKITKRGQNVTFRCDPISEHNRLYWYRQTLGQGPEFLTYFQNEAQLEKSRLLSDRFSAERPKGSFSTLEIQRTEQGDSAMYLCASSQTGQATDTQYFGPGTRLTVL.

The CDR3 sequence is CASSLSRVNIQYF. CDR3 DNA sequence: TGTGCCAGCAGCTTGAGCAGGGTAAACATTCAGTACTTC. The chain combines TRBV7-9 with TRBJ2-4, with D possibly being TRBD1 (5 bases). V was shortened by 3 bases and J by 6 bases, with 9 bases between the two germline ends. The germline V gene has CDR1 SEHNR and CDR2 FQNEAQ (reference sequence). CDR3 length: 13 residues.

The V call is TRBV21-1, the J call TRBJ1-6; TRBD1, the table's D call, lacks a check against the DNA. TRBV21-1 is a known pseudogene. The CDR3 spans 17 residues. This CDR3 reads CASSAPGQGVEVSPLHF. CDR3 nucleotides: TGTGCCAGCAGCGCTCCGGGACAGGGGGTCGAAGTCTCACCCCTCCACTTT.

The V and J genes are TRBV2 and TRBJ1-5; D unclear. The CDR3 covers 15 residues. Per germline, CDR1 SNHLY and CDR2 FYNNEI. V shed 2 bases and J shed 2 bases, with 10 bases lying between them. CDR3 in DNA: TGTGCCAGCAGTGAACGGACTGTGGGCAATCAGCCCCAGCATTTT. Protein product: CASSERTVGNQPQHF. Full variable domain (missing parts from reference TRBV2 and TRBJ1-5): EPEVTQTPSHQVTQMGQEVILRCVPISNHLYFYWYRQILGQKVEFLVSFYNNEISEKSEIFDDQFSVERPDGSNFTLKIRSTKLEDSAMYFCASSERTVGNQPQHFGDGTRLSIL.

The chain joins TRBV4-2 to TRBJ2-2, with D possibly being TRBD2 (6 bases). With 2 bases removed from V and 4 bases from J, the gap between germline ends came to 14 bases. There are 16 residues in the CDR3. CDR1 is LGHNA and CDR2 is YNFKEQ in the germline V gene. The DNA of the CDR3 is TGTGCCAGCAGCCAACTTTCAGGAGGGTCCACCGGGGAGCTGTTTTTT. Its protein product is CASSQLSGGSTGELFF.

This clone was detected once. The identical CDR3 is also encoded by other nucleotide sequences in the sample. This rearrangement joins TRBV5-1 to TRBJ1-1; the D gene is possibly TRBD1 (5 bases). Trimming removed 0 bases from V and 5 bases from J, with 8 bases in between. In germline, CDR1 is SGHRS, CDR2 YFSETQ. The CDR3 loop spans 13 amino acids. The CDR3 is CASSLDRNTEAFF. CDR3 in DNA: TGCGCCAGCAGCTTGGACAGGAATACTGAAGCTTTCTTT. The complete variable domain, with remaining parts taken from reference TRBV5-1 and TRBJ1-1, reads KAGVTQTPRYLIKTRGQQVTLSCSPISGHRSVSWYQQTPGQGLQFLFEYFSETQRNKGNFPGRFSGRQFSNSRSEMNVSTLELGDSALYLCASSLDRNTEAFFGQGTRLTVV.

J is TRBJ2-1 and V is TRBV12-3 or TRBV12-4, with a tentative D call TRBD1 (5 bases). The CDR3 is 11 amino acids. The V gene lost 2 bases and the J gene lost 9 bases, with 5 bases spanning the gap. The CDR3 nucleotides read TGTGCCAGCAGTTTAAGGGGTGAGCAGTTCTTC. Encoded protein: CASSLRGEQFF.

The chain combines TRBV3-1 (or the pseudogene TRBV3-2) with TRBJ2-7; TRBD1 might be the D (6 bases). This CDR3 spans 13 amino acids. Per the germline V gene, CDR1 is LGHDT and CDR2 is YNNKEL (reference sequence). V lost 4 bases to trimming and J lost 2 bases, with 9 bases between them. CDR3 DNA: TGTGCCAGCAGCCCATGGGACACCTACGAGCAGTACTTC. Residues: CASSPWDTYEQYF.

This clone was recorded a few times. This chain links TRBV29-1 with TRBJ2-1; no firm D call. Germline CDR1 reads SQVTM; CDR2 reads ANQGSEA. This CDR3 has 11 amino acids. The V gene lost 7 bases and the J gene lost 5 bases, with 9 bases spanning the gap. CDR3 region: CSALPHNEQFF. CDR3 bases: TGCAGCGCCCTACCTCACAATGAGCAGTTCTTC.

This clone was picked up one time. The gene calls are TRBV30 and TRBJ1-5, with TRBD1 matching over 9 bases. V was clipped by 3 bases and J by 6 bases; unmatched bases: 6. Germline V CDR1 and CDR2: GTSNPN, SVGIG (reference sequence). The length of the CDR3 is 14 residues. DNA of the CDR3: TGTGCCTGGAGGGAACAGGGGGCAGTTCAGCCCCAGCATTTT. Encoded protein: CAWREQGAVQPQHF. Together with reference TRBV30 and TRBJ1-5, the CDR3 gives the full variable domain: SQTIHQWPATLVQPVGSPLSLECTVEGTSNPNLYWYRQAAGRGLQLLFYSVGIGQISSEVPQNLSASRPQDRQFILSSKKLLLSDSGFYLCAWREQGAVQPQHFGDGTRLSIL.

The genes are TRBV19 and TRBJ1-5, with 7 bases matching TRBD1. The CDR3 loop spans 14 amino acids. The V gene's germline CDR1 is LNHDA and CDR2 SQIVND (reference sequence). J gave up 3 bases and V 6 bases, and 5 bases lay outside the gene matches. This CDR3 reads CASRQTGHNQPQHF. The CDR3, as DNA: TGTGCCAGTAGGCAGACAGGGCACAATCAGCCCCAGCATTTT.

V and J are TRBV4-3 and TRBJ2-5; TRBD2 matches 9 bases. J was trimmed by 3 bases and V by 4 bases; bases with no gene match: 3. The CDR3 has 14 amino acids. Germline V lookup: CDR1 LGHNA, CDR2 YSLEER. In DNA form, the CDR3 reads TGCGCCAGCAGCCGGCTAGCGGGAAAAGAGACCCAGTACTTC. Amino acid sequence: CASSRLAGKETQYF.

The rearrangement uses TRBV18 and TRBJ1-4; D gene ambiguous. Trimming removed 3 bases at V and 0 bases at J, with 5 bases between. The CDR3 extends over 14 amino acids. Germline loops: CDR1 KGHSH, CDR2 LQKENI. The CDR3 nucleotides read TGTGCCAGCTCACCCCAGGCAACTAATGAAAAACTGTTTTTT. Its translation is CASSPQATNEKLFF. The whole variable domain, filled in from reference TRBV18 and TRBJ1-4, reads NAGVMQNPRHLVRRRGQEARLRCSPMKGHSHVYWYRQLPEEGLKFMVYLQKENIIDESGMPKERFSAEFPKEGPSILRIQQVVRGDSAAYFCASSPQATNEKLFFGSGTQLSVL.

The V and J genes are TRBV6-5 and TRBJ1-1, with a possible D match to TRBD1 (5 bases). Germline V CDR1 and CDR2: MNHEY, SVGAGI. The CDR3 totals 13 residues. V lost 6 bases to trimming and J lost 3 bases, with 11 bases between them. This CDR3 is CASSVGRDTEAFF. CDR3 DNA: TGTGCCAGCAGCGTGGGGCGCGACACTGAAGCTTTCTTT.

This chain connects TRBV4-3 to TRBJ2-7; perhaps TRBD2 as D (7 bases). From germline, CDR1 is LGHNA and CDR2 YSLEER. The CDR3 is made up of 15 amino acids. With 0 bases removed from V and 1 base from J, the gap between germline ends came to 10 bases. Written as DNA, the CDR3 is TGCGCCAGCAGCCAAGATAGGGGGGGGTCCTACGAGCAGTACTTC. This translates into CASSQDRGGSYEQYF.

V and J are TRBV4-3 and TRBJ2-7; 7 nucleotides align to TRBD1. Trimming at V came to 2 bases and at J to 6 bases, leaving 4 bases not matched to a gene. This CDR3 is built from 13 residues. Germline lookup yields CDR1 LGHNA and CDR2 YSLEER. As DNA, the CDR3 is TGCGCCAGCAGCCAACAACAGGGGTTCGAGCAGTACTTC. This codes for CASSQQQGFEQYF.

Concerning this clone: Sequence at one end of the junction differs from germline and may be a read error. V gene TRBV12-3 or TRBV12-4 combines with J gene TRBJ1-5; tentative D call: TRBD1 (5 bases). CDR3 length: 12 amino acids. Here the CDR3 DNA reads TGTGCCAGCAGTTTATGGCAGGGCAAAGCATTTTTT. Amino acid sequence: CASSLWQGKAFF.

The CDR3 DNA reads TGTGCCAGCGGGCGTTTTAATGAAAAACTGTTTTTT. This encodes CASGRFNEKLFF. V gene TRBV2 combines with J gene TRBJ1-4, with D hard to call. This CDR3 comprises 12 residues. V lost 8 bases to trimming and J lost 4 bases, with 8 bases between them. The germline V gene has CDR1 SNHLY and CDR2 FYNNEI.

This chain connects TRBV28 to TRBJ1-2; D is uncertain. The CDR3 runs 14 residues. Germline CDR1 reads MDHEN; CDR2 reads SYDVKM. Trimming removed 1 base at V and 4 bases at J, with 10 bases between. The DNA for the CDR3 is TGTGCCAGCAGTTTATTGTCCCTACCCTATGGCTACACCTTC. Protein: CASSLLSLPYGYTF.

The V call is TRBV28, the J call TRBJ2-6; tentative D call: TRBD2 (6 bases). This CDR3 is 18 amino acids long. The V end lost 6 bases, the J end lost 4 bases, and 22 bases lay between the germline ends. Germline CDR1 MDHEN, CDR2 SYDVKM. CDR3 bases: TGTGCCAGCAGACTGTCGGGCGGGGCGCTTTCCGGGGCCAACGTCCTGACTTTC. Translated: CASRLSGGALSGANVLTF.

The rearrangement uses TRBV28 and TRBJ1-5; 7 bases agree with TRBD1. The CDR3 covers 15 residues. V shed 3 bases and J 6 bases; nucleotides not matched to a gene: 8. Germline assignment: CDR1 MDHEN and CDR2 SYDVKM. As DNA, the CDR3 is TGTGCCAGCAGTTTGACGACAGGGTTTGGTCAGCCCCAGCATTTT. Its protein is CASSLTTGFGQPQHF.

This clone has just a few counts. The rearrangement joins TRBV19 to TRBJ1-1; the D gene is possibly TRBD1 (5 bases). Trimming took 9 bases from V and 5 from J, leaving 19 bases between them. Germline V gives CDR1 LNHDA, CDR2 SQIVND (reference sequence). This CDR3 is 14 amino acids long. CDR3 coding DNA: TGTGCCAGCCTGCTCGGCGGGACGAGAACTGAAGCTTTCTTT. It translates to CASLLGGTRTEAFF.

The chain has TRBV3-1 (or the pseudogene TRBV3-2) and TRBJ2-5; 7 positions match TRBD2. The germline CDR1 and CDR2 sequences are LGHDT and YNNKEL (reference sequence). The CDR3 has 15 amino acids. The J segment lost 3 bases and the V segment lost 4 bases, leaving 8 bases of the junction unmatched. The DNA of the CDR3 is TGTGCCAGCAGCCCTCTAGCGGCCCGAGAAGAGACCCAGTACTTC. It specifies CASSPLAAREETQYF.